This entry lists 5 T cell receptor beta chains sequenced from one sample in a study of PD-1 blockade in classical Hodgkin lymphoma. Repertoires were generated with immunoSEQ multiplex PCR, while TCRdb's copy carries only in-frame clones and drops some. The sample includes around 90,000 clones, around 80% seen only once; the top ten take 9.4%. Noted time point: cycle 4 day 1 (C4D1), after 6 weeks of nivolumab. Each patient relapsed following autologous stem cell transplantation, and prior brentuximab vedotin exposure differed. The material sequenced was peripheral blood mononuclear cells (PBMCs), taken before the fourth cycle of nivolumab. Receptors were obtained from a human donor with classical Hodgkin lymphoma.

The chain joins TRBV2 to TRBJ1-5, with a tentative D call TRBD1 (5 bases). The CDR3 is 13 amino acids. Trimming took off 4 bases at V and 6 bases at J, with 10 bases between the two ends. The germline V gene encodes CDR1 SNHLY and CDR2 FYNNEI. CDR3: CASSGGEGQPQHF. CDR3 in DNA: TGTGCCAGCAGTGGGGGGGAGGGTCAGCCCCAGCATTTT. Full variable domain (missing parts from reference TRBV2 and TRBJ1-5): EPEVTQTPSHQVTQMGQEVILRCVPISNHLYFYWYRQILGQKVEFLVSFYNNEISEKSEIFDDQFSVERPDGSNFTLKIRSTKLEDSAMYFCASSGGEGQPQHFGDGTRLSIL.

This chain links TRBV10-3 with TRBJ1-1; possible D gene TRBD1, 5 bases. Germline V gives CDR1 ENHRY, CDR2 SYGVKD. The CDR3 has 16 amino acids. With 7 bases removed from V and 4 bases from J, the gap between germline ends came to 22 bases. CDR3 coding DNA: TGTGCCATCACCAAAAGTTCAGGGCTCTTGGGCACTGAAGCTTTCTTT. Translated: CAITKSSGLLGTEAFF.

In regard to this clone: Other DNA sequences in this specimen translate into the identical CDR3. This rearrangement joins TRBV6-5 to TRBJ1-1; tentatively, D is TRBD1 (6 bases). V dropped 8 bases and J dropped 0 bases, with 10 bases sitting between them. Germline V gene sequence: CDR1 MNHEY, CDR2 SVGAGI. The CDR3 is 13 amino acids. The CDR3 DNA is TGTGCCAGCCGGCAGGGGATGAACACTGAAGCTTTCTTT. Amino acids: CASRQGMNTEAFF.

CDR3 DNA: TGTGCCAGCAGTTACGACAGGACTAACTATGGCTACACCTTC. Its protein is CASSYDRTNYGYTF. The chain couples TRBV6-6 to TRBJ1-2; possibly TRBD1 for D (6 bases). This CDR3 contains 14 residues. The V end was cut by 2 bases, the J end by 0 bases, with 7 bases between. From germline, CDR1 is MNHNY and CDR2 SVGAGI (reference sequence).

V gene TRBV6-5 combines with J gene TRBJ2-2; D is uncertain. Germline CDR1 reads MNHEY; CDR2 reads SVGAGI. V lost 7 bases, J lost 2 bases, and 14 bases lay in between. The CDR3 spans 15 residues. The chain's CDR3 is CASTRSPENTGELFF. CDR3 DNA: TGTGCCAGCACCCGGTCCCCGGAAAACACCGGGGAGCTGTTTTTT.